Each of the 16 T cell receptor beta chains below was sequenced from the same sample in a study of Graves' ophthalmopathy and Graves' hyperthyroidism. The study amplified TCR beta CDR3 regions using RNA transcripts. HTBI primers were employed in first-round RT-PCR, then a second-round multiplex PCR followed. TCRdb processed the multiplex PCR reads anew with MiXCR; each CDR3 protein has one entry. Of roughly 1.1 million distinct CDR3 sequences in the sample, less than 45% were seen once. The specimen sequenced was peripheral blood or thyroid tissue (not recorded which). These receptors were obtained from an adult man with Graves' hyperthyroidism.

There are a few counts of this clonotype. The chain couples TRBV6-5 to TRBJ1-2, with 9 positions matching TRBD1. V dropped 6 bases and J dropped 4; count of bases not matched to a gene: 6. The CDR3 is made up of 14 amino acids. Germline values: CDR1 MNHEY, CDR2 SVGAGI. The CDR3 DNA follows: TGTGCCAGCAGGCACGACAGGGGGGGCTATGGCTACACCTTC. Residues: CASRHDRGGYGYTF.

V usage is TRBV19 and J usage is TRBJ2-2, with D perhaps matching TRBD1 (6 bases). Trimming shortened V by 7 bases and J by 9 bases, and 15 bases separated the two germline ends. CDR1 is LNHDA, CDR2 SQIVND, per germline (reference sequence). This CDR3 region has 13 residues. CDR3 sequence: CASKGDNTWELFF. The CDR3 nucleotides are TGTGCCAGTAAAGGGGACAATACCTGGGAGCTGTTTTTT.

With regard to this clonotype: A much bigger clone sits one base away, suggesting this may be a read error. This chain links TRBV25-1 with TRBJ2-5; 8 nucleotides match TRBD2. Germline CDR1 reads MGHDK; CDR2 reads SYGVNS. This CDR3 is 19 amino acids long. Trimming at V came to 6 bases and at J to 7 bases, leaving 25 bases not matched to a gene. The CDR3 nucleotides are TGTGCCAGCAGCTTAGTTCTGCGGGGGGCCTCGAGTGGCTGGGGGACCCAGTACTTC. Its protein product is CASSLVLRGASSGWGTQYF.

The chain has TRBV7-2 and TRBJ2-7; possible D gene TRBD1, 6 bases. This CDR3 is built from 15 residues. The germline CDR1 and CDR2 sequences are SGHTA and FQGNSA. Trimming pared 3 bases from V and 2 bases from J, leaving 14 bases between. The CDR3 region is CASSFGQGRTYEQYF. The CDR3 DNA sequence: TGTGCCAGCAGCTTTGGGCAGGGGCGAACCTACGAGCAGTACTTC.

This clonotype was detected ten times or more. This chain links TRBV11-2 with TRBJ2-5; D may match TRBD1 or TRBD2 (5 bases each). Germline V gene lookup returns CDR1 SGHAT and CDR2 FQNNGV. The CDR3 length is 14 residues. Deletions cut 2 bases from V and 5 bases from J, with 12 bases between. CDR3: CASSLRLGRETQYF. DNA for the CDR3: TGTGCCAGCAGCTTACGTTTGGGACGGGAGACCCAGTACTTC.

The chain uses TRBV14 and TRBJ2-5; D gene ambiguous. Germline V lookup: CDR1 SGHDN, CDR2 FVKESK. V was cut by 3 bases and J by 9 bases, with 20 bases left in between. The CDR3 has 15 amino acids. The chain's CDR3 is CASSQGLFGYRAQYF. The CDR3 DNA reads as TGTGCCAGCAGCCAGGGCCTCTTCGGATACCGGGCCCAGTACTTC.

At least ten counts were recorded for this clonotype. The J gene is TRBJ2-7, the V gene TRBV9, with D hard to call. CDR1 and CDR2 from the germline V gene are SGDLS and YYNGEE. The ends were cut back, 4 bases at V and 8 bases at J, with 22 bases in the middle. The CDR3 has 15 residues. The DNA of the CDR3 is TGTGCCAGCAGCATTAGAGTCGGGCCGGGTGAGAAGCAGTACTTC. Amino acids: CASSIRVGPGEKQYF.

This clonotype occurred a few times. The gene calls are TRBV6-6 and TRBJ1-6; the D is unclear. CDR3 length equals 15 residues. The germline V gene has CDR1 MNHNY and CDR2 SVGAGI (reference sequence). The V end was cut by 2 bases, the J end by 6 bases, with 11 bases between. The CDR3 protein is CASSYEGNSNSPLHF. The CDR3, as DNA: TGTGCCAGCAGTTACGAGGGAAACTCTAATTCACCCCTCCACTTT.

On this clonotype: A junction end diverges from the germline sequence, so it may reflect a read error. The chain carries TRBV7-9 and TRBJ2-5; D ambiguous. CDR3 length: 10 residues. In germline, CDR1 is SEHNR, CDR2 FQNEAQ (reference sequence). CDR3 residues: CASSPGSHYF. The DNA for the CDR3 is TGTGCCAGCAGCCCTGGATCCCACTACTTC.

The CDR3 region is CSLVAQGQETQYF. The CDR3 DNA follows: TGCAGCTTAGTTGCACAGGGCCAAGAGACCCAGTACTTC. This chain links TRBV29-1 with TRBJ2-5; possibly TRBD1 for D (6 bases). This CDR3 has 13 amino acids. Trimming took off 8 bases at V and 1 base at J, with 14 bases between the two ends. The germline gives CDR1 SQVTM, CDR2 ANQGSEA.

The chain employs TRBV29-1 and TRBJ2-7, with D unclear. Germline assignment: CDR1 SQVTM and CDR2 ANQGSEA. The CDR3 contains 12 residues. Trimming cost V 2 bases and J 6 bases, with 11 bases left between them. CDR3 loop: CSVERLRVEQYF. The CDR3 nucleotides are TGCAGCGTTGAACGCCTCCGTGTCGAGCAGTACTTC.

This clonotype was observed many times. This sequence joins TRBV7-2 and TRBJ2-5; possible D gene TRBD2, 5 bases. Germline V gene data show CDR1 as SGHTA and CDR2 as FQGNSA. The CDR3 loop spans 15 amino acids. V was pared by 4 bases and J by 2 bases, with 14 bases between. The CDR3 DNA sequence: TGTGCCAGCAGCTCCCTTAGGAGCGGTCAAGAGACCCAGTACTTC. Its protein product is CASSSLRSGQETQYF. The full variable domain, with the rest looked up from reference TRBV7-2 and TRBJ2-5, is GAGVSQSPSNKVTEKGKDVELRCDPISGHTALYWYRQSLGQGLEFLIYFQGNSAPDKSGLPSDRFSAERTGGSVSTLTIQRTQQEDSAVYLCASSSLRSGQETQYFGPGTRLLVL.

The rearrangement uses TRBV7-2 and TRBJ2-7; 14 bases map to TRBD2. The CDR3 consists of 16 residues. Losses at the gene ends were 6 bases for V and 4 bases for J; bases not matched to a gene: 8. CDR1 and CDR2 from the germline V gene are SGHTA and FQGNSA. The CDR3 loop reads CASRPGGTSGSYEQYF. The DNA of the CDR3 is TGTGCCAGCAGACCCGGGGGGACTAGCGGGAGTTACGAGCAGTACTTC. The full variable domain, its missing parts supplied by reference TRBV7-2 and TRBJ2-7, is GAGVSQSPSNKVTEKGKDVELRCDPISGHTALYWYRQSLGQGLEFLIYFQGNSAPDKSGLPSDRFSAERTGGSVSTLTIQRTQQEDSAVYLCASRPGGTSGSYEQYFGPGTRLTVT.

Turning to this clonotype: This could be a read error, since a much larger clone is one nucleotide away. This chain uses TRBV20-1 with TRBJ2-7, with D hard to call. The length of the CDR3 is 14 residues. In germline, CDR1 is DFQATT, CDR2 SNEGSKA (reference sequence). V was pared by 6 bases and J by 0 bases, with 15 bases between. CDR3 region: CSAQAAMSSYEQYF. The CDR3 DNA follows: TGCAGTGCCCAGGCGGCGATGAGCTCCTACGAGCAGTACTTC.

V is TRBV4-2 and J is TRBJ2-7; TRBD2 might be the D (6 bases). Germline V CDR1 and CDR2: LGHNA, YNFKEQ. The CDR3 runs to 15 residues. The germline V and J ends were trimmed by 4 bases and 3 bases, with 16 bases remaining between them. The DNA of the CDR3 is TGTGCCAGCAGCCCTTCCTCGGGGAGGTACTACGAGCAGTACTTC. Translating it yields CASSPSSGRYYEQYF.

This chain uses TRBV29-1 with TRBJ2-5; D is perhaps TRBD1 or TRBD2 (5 bases each). The CDR3 has 13 amino acids. The V and J ends lost 8 bases and 2 bases respectively, with 15 bases between them. The germline gives CDR1 SQVTM, CDR2 ANQGSEA. The CDR3 region has the DNA TGCAGCTTAGCGTCGAACAGGCAAGAGACCCAGTACTTC. This codes for CSLASNRQETQYF.